This entry features one T cell receptor beta chain sequence. Here immunoSEQ multiplex PCR was the method, and the copy in TCRdb shows in-frame clones only, minus some. The sample has more than 250,000 clones, 70% to 90% seen once. The sample comes from a study of blood T cell repertoires in COVID-19. CDR1 and CDR2 (germline): SGHNT, YYREEE (reference sequence). After removal of 7 bases from V and 3 bases from J, the junction contained 10 bases not matched to a gene. There are 14 residues in the CDR3. The sequence came from a human donor in a cohort sampled during active COVID-19. V and J are TRBV5-4 and TRBJ2-7; 7 bases map to TRBD1. Sequences were obtained from peripheral blood. The CDR3 region is CASAIDPGGYEQYF. CDR3 DNA: TGTGCCAGCGCCATCGATCCAGGGGGCTACGAGCAGTACTTC.